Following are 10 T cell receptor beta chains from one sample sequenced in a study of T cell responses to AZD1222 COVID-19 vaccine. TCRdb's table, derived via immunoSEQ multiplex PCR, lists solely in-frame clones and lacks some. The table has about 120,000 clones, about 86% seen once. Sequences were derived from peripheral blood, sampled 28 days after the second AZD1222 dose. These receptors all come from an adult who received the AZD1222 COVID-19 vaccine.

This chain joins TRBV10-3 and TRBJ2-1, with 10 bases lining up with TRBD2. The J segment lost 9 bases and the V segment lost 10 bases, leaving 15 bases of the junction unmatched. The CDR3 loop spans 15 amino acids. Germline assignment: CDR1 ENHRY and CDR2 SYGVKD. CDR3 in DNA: TGTGCCACCCAGGCCCAGCGGGGGGGTCGGGGTGAGCAGTTCTTC. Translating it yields CATQAQRGGRGEQFF.

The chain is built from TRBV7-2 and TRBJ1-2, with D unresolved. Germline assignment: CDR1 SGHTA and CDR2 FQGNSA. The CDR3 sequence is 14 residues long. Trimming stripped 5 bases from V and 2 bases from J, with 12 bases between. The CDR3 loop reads CASSPRSQNYGYTF. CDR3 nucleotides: TGTGCCAGCAGCCCACGAAGCCAGAACTATGGCTACACCTTC.

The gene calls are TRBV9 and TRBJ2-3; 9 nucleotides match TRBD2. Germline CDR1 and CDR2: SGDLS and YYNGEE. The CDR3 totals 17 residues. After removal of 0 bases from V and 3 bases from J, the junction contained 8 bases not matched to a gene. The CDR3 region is CASSVVASGARTDTQYF. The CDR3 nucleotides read TGTGCCAGCAGCGTAGTCGCTAGCGGGGCCCGGACAGATACGCAGTATTTT.

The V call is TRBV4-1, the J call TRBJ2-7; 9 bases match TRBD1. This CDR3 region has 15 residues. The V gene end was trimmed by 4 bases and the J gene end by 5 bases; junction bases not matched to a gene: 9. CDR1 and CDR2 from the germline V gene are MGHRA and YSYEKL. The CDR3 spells CASSRSGQGTDEQYF. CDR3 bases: TGCGCCAGCAGCCGATCGGGACAGGGTACGGACGAGCAGTACTTC.

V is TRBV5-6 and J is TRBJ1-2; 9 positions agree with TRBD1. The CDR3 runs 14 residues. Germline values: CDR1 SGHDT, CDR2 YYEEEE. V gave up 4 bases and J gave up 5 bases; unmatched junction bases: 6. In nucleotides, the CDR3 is TGTGCCAGCAGCCCAGCCGGGACAGGGTATGGCTACACCTTC. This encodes CASSPAGTGYGYTF.

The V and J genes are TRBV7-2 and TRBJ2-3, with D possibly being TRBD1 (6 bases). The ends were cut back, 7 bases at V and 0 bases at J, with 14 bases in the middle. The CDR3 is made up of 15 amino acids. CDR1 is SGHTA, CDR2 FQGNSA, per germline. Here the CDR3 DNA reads TGTGCCAGCACCGGACAGACCCCTAGCACAGATACGCAGTATTTT. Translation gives CASTGQTPSTDTQYF.

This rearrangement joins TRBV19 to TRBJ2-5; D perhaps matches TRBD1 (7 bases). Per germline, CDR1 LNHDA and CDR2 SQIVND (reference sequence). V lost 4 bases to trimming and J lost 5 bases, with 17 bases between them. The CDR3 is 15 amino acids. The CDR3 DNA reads TGTGCCAGTAGTAGCGGGACAGTTCCCGAGGAGACCCAGTACTTC. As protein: CASSSGTVPEETQYF.

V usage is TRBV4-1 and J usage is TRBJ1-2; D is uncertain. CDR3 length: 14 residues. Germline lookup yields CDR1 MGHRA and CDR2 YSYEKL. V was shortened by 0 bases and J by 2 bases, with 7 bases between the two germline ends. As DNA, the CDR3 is TGCGCCAGCAGCCAAGACGAGGGAAACTATGGCTACACCTTC. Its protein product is CASSQDEGNYGYTF.

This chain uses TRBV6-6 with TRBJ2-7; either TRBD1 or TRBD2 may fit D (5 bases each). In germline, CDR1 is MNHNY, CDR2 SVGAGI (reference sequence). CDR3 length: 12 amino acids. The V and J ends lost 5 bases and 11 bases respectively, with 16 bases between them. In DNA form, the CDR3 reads TGTGCCAGCAGTCCCGCCGGGGCTGGAGAGTACTTC. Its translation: CASSPAGAGEYF.

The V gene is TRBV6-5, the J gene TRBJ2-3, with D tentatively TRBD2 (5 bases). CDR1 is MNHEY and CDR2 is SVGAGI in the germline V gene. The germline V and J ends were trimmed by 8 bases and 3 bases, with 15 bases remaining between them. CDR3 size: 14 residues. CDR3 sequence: CASGESGSTDTQYF. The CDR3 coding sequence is TGTGCCAGCGGGGAGTCGGGGAGTACAGATACGCAGTATTTT.